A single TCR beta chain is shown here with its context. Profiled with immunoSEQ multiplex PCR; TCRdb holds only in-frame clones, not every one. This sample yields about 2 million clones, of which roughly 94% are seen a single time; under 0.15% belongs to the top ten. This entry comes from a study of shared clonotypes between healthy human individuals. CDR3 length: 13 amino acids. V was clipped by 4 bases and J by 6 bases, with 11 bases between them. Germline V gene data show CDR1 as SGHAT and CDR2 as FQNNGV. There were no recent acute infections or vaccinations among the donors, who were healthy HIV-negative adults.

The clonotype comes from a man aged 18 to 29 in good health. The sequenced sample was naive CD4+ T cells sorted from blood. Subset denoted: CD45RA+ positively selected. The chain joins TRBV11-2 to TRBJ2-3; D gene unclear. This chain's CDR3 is CASSSTTADTQYF. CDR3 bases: TGTGCCAGCAGCTCCACGACGGCCGATACGCAGTATTTT.